Listed here are 2 T cell receptor beta chains from one sample, sequenced in a study of CD8+ T cells in alopecia areata. TCR sequencing used cDNA made by reverse transcription of extracted RNA. The protocol was immunoSEQ multiplex PCR, while the TCRdb copy is restricted to in-frame clones and leaves out a portion. The sample carries 140,000 to 150,000 clones, around 49% recorded once. Here the sequenced sample was CD4+ T cells sorted from blood, taken at week 0. The receptors come from a human donor with alopecia areata.

V and J are TRBV18 and TRBJ1-1; TRBD1 might be the D (6 bases). V lost 7 bases, J lost 4 bases, and 13 bases lay in between. In germline, CDR1 is KGHSH, CDR2 LQKENI. The CDR3 is 13 amino acids. CDR3 loop: CASFSGVGTEAFF. Here the CDR3 DNA reads TGTGCCAGCTTCTCAGGGGTGGGCACTGAAGCTTTCTTT. The entire variable domain, with the rest obtained from reference TRBV18 and TRBJ1-1, is as follows: NAGVMQNPRHLVRRRGQEARLRCSPMKGHSHVYWYRQLPEEGLKFMVYLQKENIIDESGMPKERFSAEFPKEGPSILRIQQVVRGDSAAYFCASFSGVGTEAFFGQGTRLTVV.

This chain joins TRBV7-9 and TRBJ2-3; D not resolved. The V gene's germline CDR1 is SEHNR and CDR2 FQNEAQ (reference sequence). V shed 2 bases and J shed 7 bases, with 10 bases lying between them. The CDR3 extends over 13 amino acids. As DNA, the CDR3 is TGTGCCAGCAGCTTACTGGACGTAAATACGCAGTATTTT. As protein: CASSLLDVNTQYF.